This T cell receptor beta chain was obtained from a study of blood T cells in healthy people across ages. Together with a sample-barcoded 5' primer, a J-beta primer mix was included in a second PCR lasting roughly 6 to 12 cycles. Every cDNA molecule carried a tag from a template-switch adaptor bearing 12 random nucleotides. One entry per CDR3 protein, called by TCRdb with MiXCR from the 5' RACE reads. The table records hundreds of thousands of distinct CDR3 sequences, about 28% of them present only once. Notes on the study in general: It was found that TCR beta diversity correlated strongly with the percentage of naive T cells.

Notes on this clonotype: Antigen: not known.

This CDR3 region has 17 residues. Germline V gene lookup returns CDR1 SGHTS and CDR2 YDEGEE. V gave up 3 bases and J gave up 8 bases, with 26 bases separating them. The sequence was obtained from an elderly woman in good health. V and J are TRBV5-8 and TRBJ1-2; the D is unclear. The material sequenced was blood. The CDR3 reads CASSSLAHPGPRRGYTF. Written as DNA, the CDR3 is TGTGCCAGCAGCTCTTTGGCTCACCCTGGGCCAAGAAGGGGCTACACCTTC.